This record covers a single T cell receptor (beta chain). Antigen: not known. Treatment: roughly 19 received Ad26.COV2.S at low or high dose, single or two shots; a few received placebo; per-sample allocation not given. The investigators took samples on day 63 after the first vaccine or placebo injection. V lost 9 bases, J lost 3 bases, and 19 bases stayed unmatched. The germline gives CDR1 WNHNN, CDR2 SYGVQD (reference sequence). CDR3 size: 17 residues. This sample was included in a study of Ad26.COV2.S vaccination and SARS-CoV-2 variants. Study observations and caveats: Participants in the vaccine arm had higher spike-specific TCR breadth; placebo recipients had lower.

Method: immunoSEQ multiplex PCR; TCRdb's copy keeps in-frame clones and lacks some. The table shows roughly 400,000 clones, with around 92% occurring only once. Sequenced here: peripheral blood, sampled in a trial of Ad26.COV2.S vaccine versus placebo. V is TRBV10-1 and J is TRBJ2-7; TRBD1 aligns across 8 bases. This sequence was found in a person between 18 and 59 years old who received the Ad26.COV2.S COVID-19 vaccine or a placebo. This CDR3 reads CASTIPGQEPAVYEQYF. CDR3 DNA sequence: TGCGCCAGTACTATCCCGGGACAGGAACCGGCTGTCTACGAGCAGTACTTC.